The 18 T cell receptor beta chains given below trace back to one sample, sequenced in a study of T cell responses to AZD1222 COVID-19 vaccine. TCRdb's copy holds only in-frame clones and misses some; the assay was immunoSEQ multiplex PCR. The repertoire has around 78,000 clones, roughly nine tenths of them found once; the top ten carry 1.3% to 1.5%. The starting material was peripheral blood, obtained 28 days after the second AZD1222 dose. These receptor sequences come from an adult who received the AZD1222 COVID-19 vaccine.

The rearrangement links TRBV5-4 to TRBJ1-5; no firm D call. The CDR3 covers 12 residues. The V and J ends lost 3 bases and 7 bases respectively, with 8 bases between them. CDR1 is SGHNT, CDR2 YYREEE, per germline (reference sequence). CDR3 DNA sequence: TGTGCCAGCAGCTCGGACTCACAGCCCCAGCATTTT. Protein product: CASSSDSQPQHF.

The chain is built from TRBV18 and TRBJ1-4; D gene unclear. CDR3 length equals 14 residues. Trimming took off 6 bases at V and 8 bases at J, with 16 bases between the two ends. Per the germline V gene, CDR1 is KGHSH and CDR2 is LQKENI. The CDR3 DNA reads as TGTGCCAGCTCTCTCCCCGGAGAGGCGGAAAAACTGTTTTTT. Translating gives CASSLPGEAEKLFF.

This clone has just one count. The V gene is TRBV21-1, the J gene TRBJ1-2; no check of the table's D call, TRBD1, against the DNA was made. TRBV21-1 corresponds to a pseudogene. CDR3 size: 17 residues. The CDR3 DNA follows: TGTGCCAGCAGCAATATGACAGGGGCCCGAGCTAACTATGGCTACACCTTC. This translates into CASSNMTGARANYGYTF.

The V and J genes are TRBV5-8 and TRBJ1-4, with 7 bases lining up with TRBD1. Germline V gene data show CDR1 as SGHTS and CDR2 as YDEGEE. CDR3 size: 13 residues. The junction had 5 bases not matched to a gene; V was cut back by 4 bases and J by 8 bases. CDR3 sequence reads: CASSRTGSEKLFF. DNA of the CDR3: TGTGCCAGCAGCAGGACAGGCAGCGAAAAACTGTTTTTT.

The chain uses TRBV9 and TRBJ1-4; D is ambiguous. Germline CDR1 SGDLS, CDR2 YYNGEE. There are 15 residues in the CDR3. Trimming removed 4 bases from V and 0 bases from J, with 10 bases in between. The CDR3 is CASSTGPPTNEKLFF. CDR3 nucleotide sequence: TGTGCCAGCAGCACCGGGCCGCCAACTAATGAAAAACTGTTTTTT.

The V gene is TRBV14, the J gene TRBJ2-1; 10 nucleotides match TRBD2. Germline assignment: CDR1 SGHDN and CDR2 FVKESK. The CDR3 spans 17 residues. Trimming removed 2 bases from V and 7 bases from J; junction bases left unmatched: 11. The CDR3 DNA is TGTGCCAGCAGCCAACTCGCTGCTAGCGGGGGAGGAAATGAGCAGTTCTTC. Protein sequence: CASSQLAASGGGNEQFF.

V is TRBV7-9 and J is TRBJ2-7; the match to TRBD2 covers 7 bases. The V segment lost 3 bases and the J segment 4 bases; nucleotides outside the gene matches: 6. Germline V gene data show CDR1 as SEHNR and CDR2 as FQNEAQ (reference sequence). The CDR3 has 14 amino acids. The CDR3 DNA reads as TGTGCCAGCAGCTTGGGAGGGGCTTCTTACGAGCAGTACTTC. Translating gives CASSLGGASYEQYF.

The chain is built from TRBV5-1 and TRBJ2-1; 12 bases line up with TRBD2. V was clipped by 4 bases and J by 8 bases; unmatched bases: 7. Germline CDR1 reads SGHRS; CDR2 reads YFSETQ. This CDR3 spans 15 amino acids. In nucleotides, the CDR3 is TGCGCCAGCAGCAGTCTAGCGGGGGGGCCTGATGAGCAGTTCTTC. As protein: CASSSLAGGPDEQFF.

The chain carries TRBV5-1 and TRBJ2-7; D may be TRBD1 (7 bases). Germline CDR1 SGHRS, CDR2 YFSETQ. The CDR3 has 15 amino acids. V was shortened by 7 bases and J by 2 bases, with 19 bases between the two germline ends. The CDR3 region is CASASGGGAPYEQYF. CDR3 DNA: TGCGCCAGCGCCTCTGGAGGGGGCGCCCCCTACGAGCAGTACTTC.

V usage is TRBV10-2 and J usage is TRBJ1-1; the D gene is possibly TRBD1 (6 bases). Germline-derived CDR1 and CDR2 are WSHSY and SAAADI. CDR3 length: 14 residues. V was pared by 3 bases and J by 1 base, with 9 bases between. CDR3 region: CASSDWTANTEAFF. The CDR3 nucleotides read TGCGCCAGCAGTGATTGGACAGCGAACACTGAAGCTTTCTTT.

The count of this clone is one. V and J are TRBV25-1 and TRBJ2-2; the D gene is possibly TRBD1 (5 bases). Trimming removed 8 bases from V and 3 bases from J, with 13 bases in between. Germline lookup yields CDR1 MGHDK and CDR2 SYGVNS. The CDR3 sequence is 14 residues long. CDR3 region: CASRARQYTGELFF. CDR3 coding DNA: TGTGCCAGCCGCGCAAGACAGTACACCGGGGAGCTGTTTTTT.

The CDR3 bases are TGTGCCAGCAGCATACAATCGACTAACTATGGCTACACCTTC. It specifies CASSIQSTNYGYTF. The rearrangement joins TRBV9 to TRBJ1-2, with D unclear. Germline V gives CDR1 SGDLS, CDR2 YYNGEE. There are 14 residues in the CDR3. The ends were cut back, 4 bases at V and 0 bases at J, with 10 bases in the middle.

This clone occurred once. The genes are TRBV29-1 and TRBJ2-3; 7 bases line up with TRBD1. Germline CDR1 is SQVTM and CDR2 is ANQGSEA. Germline trimming cut 4 bases from V and 5 bases from J; bases unmatched to any gene: 6. CDR3 length equals 13 residues. CDR3 coding DNA: TGCAGCGTTGGACAGGGTGAGGGAGATACGCAGTATTTT. Amino acids: CSVGQGEGDTQYF.

The CDR3 nucleotides read TGTGCCAGCAGCTCCTCTCTCAAGCGGGGCACAGATACGCAGTATTTT. Amino acid sequence: CASSSSLKRGTDTQYF. J is TRBJ2-3 and V is TRBV7-6, with a possible D match to TRBD2 (6 bases). This CDR3 comprises 16 residues. V was pared by 4 bases and J by 1 base, with 15 bases between. Germline CDR1 SGHVS, CDR2 FNYEAQ.

The count of this clone is one. The chain is built from TRBV4-2 and TRBJ1-5; D is possibly TRBD1 (5 bases). The V end was cut by 0 bases, the J end by 7 bases, with 13 bases between. There are 15 residues in the CDR3. CDR1 LGHNA and CDR2 YNFKEQ come from the germline V gene. The CDR3 protein is CASSQDGGKEQPQHF. CDR3 bases: TGTGCCAGCAGCCAAGATGGGGGAAAGGAACAGCCCCAGCATTTT.

The chain is built from TRBV28 and TRBJ1-4, with TRBD1 as a possible D gene (5 bases). The germline gives CDR1 MDHEN, CDR2 SYDVKM. Trimming left V 5 bases short and J 5 bases short, with 15 bases between. The CDR3 consists of 15 residues. For the CDR3, the DNA is TGTGCCAGCAGTCTCACCGGGACGGCGAATGAAAAACTGTTTTTT. Protein: CASSLTGTANEKLFF.

CDR3 protein: CASSPVSSGANVLTF. The CDR3 bases are TGCGCCAGCAGCCCCGTAAGCTCTGGGGCCAACGTCCTGACTTTC. The chain recombines TRBV4-1 with TRBJ2-6, with D unresolved. The CDR3 runs 15 residues. CDR1 is MGHRA and CDR2 is YSYEKL in the germline V gene. Trimming removed 4 bases from V and 0 bases from J, with 7 bases in between.

V is TRBV28 and J is TRBJ1-4; TRBD1 matches at 7 bases. Germline V gene lookup returns CDR1 MDHEN and CDR2 SYDVKM. The CDR3 runs to 14 residues. The V and J ends lost 5 bases and 7 bases, in that order; junction bases with no gene match: 7. The CDR3 region has the DNA TGTGCCAGCAGTGGGGACAGCTGGCGTGAAAAACTGTTTTTT. Translated: CASSGDSWREKLFF.